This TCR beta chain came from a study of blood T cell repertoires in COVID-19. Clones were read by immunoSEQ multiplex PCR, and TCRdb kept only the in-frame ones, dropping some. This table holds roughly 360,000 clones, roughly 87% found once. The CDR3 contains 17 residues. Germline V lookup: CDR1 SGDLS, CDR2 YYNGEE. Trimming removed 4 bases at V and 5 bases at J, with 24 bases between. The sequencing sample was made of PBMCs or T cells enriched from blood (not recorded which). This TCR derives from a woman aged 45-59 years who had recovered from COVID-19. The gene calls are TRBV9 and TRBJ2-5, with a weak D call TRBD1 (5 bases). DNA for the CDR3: TGTGCCAGCAGCCCATCAGGAAGGGGATCAAATTGGGAGACCCAGTACTTC. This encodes CASSPSGRGSNWETQYF.